Sequencing of this T cell receptor (beta chain) was carried out in a study of T-cell reconstitution after alpha-beta-depleted transplantation in children. Unique molecular identifiers were built into the TCRbeta library. Each CDR3 protein gets one entry after TCRdb re-called the PCR reads with MiXCR. The repertoire holds 490,000 or so distinct CDR3 sequences, with 12% as singletons. This clonotype has just a few counts. The length of the CDR3 is 15 residues. Trimming pared 5 bases from V and 0 bases from J, leaving 14 bases between. The germline gives CDR1 MNHEY, CDR2 SVGEGT. This material consisted of PBMCs from the stem cell graft donor, taken from the stem cell graft. This TCR came from a human donor who donated a stem cell graft to a child with combined immunodeficiency. This chain uses TRBV6-2 or TRBV6-3 with TRBJ2-7; TRBD2 might be the D (5 bases). The CDR3 here is CASSPNDYASYEQYF. CDR3 DNA sequence: TGTGCCAGCAGTCCTAATGACTACGCCTCCTACGAGCAGTACTTC.